The 17 T cell receptor beta chains reported below all come from one sample, sequenced in a study of T cell changes during pregnancy in multiple sclerosis. TCRdb keeps only in-frame clones here, not all; method: immunoSEQ multiplex PCR. The repertoire includes approximately 52,000 clones, 85% to 95% of them detected once, and roughly 0.85% sits in the top ten. Sample: CD4+ T cells from peripheral blood mononuclear cells, taken in the second trimester of pregnancy. The receptors stem from a female donor in good health, enrolled as a control in a pregnancy study.

This chain connects TRBV6-5 to TRBJ1-1, with a tentative D call TRBD1 (6 bases). The V gene's germline CDR1 is MNHEY and CDR2 SVGAGI. Trimming shortened V by 6 bases and J by 7 bases, and 18 bases separated the two germline ends. CDR3 length: 14 amino acids. CDR3 protein: CASSQPGDMDEAFF. CDR3 coding DNA: TGTGCCAGCAGCCAGCCAGGGGATATGGATGAAGCTTTCTTT.

The chain is built from TRBV7-9 and TRBJ2-3, with 9 bases lining up with TRBD2. Germline lookup yields CDR1 SEHNR and CDR2 FQNEAQ (reference sequence). The V segment lost 5 bases and the J segment 5 bases; nucleotides outside the gene matches: 11. CDR3 length: 16 amino acids. The CDR3, as DNA: TGTGCCAGCAGCCCGAGGGGTGCGGGAGGGGTAGATACGCAGTATTTT. Its translation is CASSPRGAGGVDTQYF.

This rearrangement joins TRBV7-9 to TRBJ2-1, with 11 bases identical to TRBD2. Germline V gives CDR1 SEHNR, CDR2 FQNEAQ (reference sequence). The ends lost 7 bases at V and 5 bases at J; junction bases unmatched: 4. CDR3 length: 14 residues. CDR3 coding DNA: TGTGCCAGCAAGACTAGCGGGGAGAACAATGAGCAGTTCTTC. Its translation is CASKTSGENNEQFF.

This clone is a singleton in its sample. The chain couples TRBV19 to TRBJ2-5; 8 bases line up with TRBD1. The V segment lost 3 bases and the J segment 6 bases; nucleotides outside the gene matches: 6. The germline gives CDR1 LNHDA, CDR2 SQIVND (reference sequence). The CDR3 totals 14 residues. As DNA, the CDR3 is TGTGCCAGTAGTATTGGTACAGGGGGGAAGACCCAGTACTTC. Encoded protein: CASSIGTGGKTQYF.

The chain has TRBV27 and TRBJ1-3; 8 bases line up with TRBD1. Losses at the gene ends were 2 bases for V and 0 bases for J; bases not matched to a gene: 0. The CDR3 runs 15 residues. From germline, CDR1 is MNHEY and CDR2 SMNVEV (reference sequence). CDR3 sequence: CASSLGQGSGNTIYF. The CDR3 coding sequence is TGTGCCAGCAGTTTAGGACAGGGCTCTGGAAACACCATATATTTT.

The chain carries TRBV2 and TRBJ1-1, with unresolved D. The CDR3 runs to 14 residues. Germline CDR1 SNHLY, CDR2 FYNNEI. Trimming cost V 8 bases and J 1 base, with 14 bases left between them. The CDR3 DNA sequence: TGTGCCAGCGGAATGGGAGCCCCGAACACTGAAGCTTTCTTT. The encoded protein is CASGMGAPNTEAFF. Supplemented by reference TRBV2 and TRBJ1-1, the full variable domain reads EPEVTQTPSHQVTQMGQEVILRCVPISNHLYFYWYRQILGQKVEFLVSFYNNEISEKSEIFDDQFSVERPDGSNFTLKIRSTKLEDSAMYFCASGMGAPNTEAFFGQGTRLTVV.

V is TRBV9 and J is TRBJ2-7; TRBD2 matches at 11 bases. The CDR3 has 16 residues. Germline lookup yields CDR1 SGDLS and CDR2 YYNGEE. The trim removed 4 bases at V and 6 bases at J, leaving 12 bases unmatched. This CDR3 reads CASSPTSGTSGSEQYF. The CDR3 DNA follows: TGTGCCAGCAGCCCAACGAGCGGGACTAGCGGTAGCGAGCAGTACTTC.

The J gene is TRBJ2-3, the V gene TRBV7-2; the match to TRBD2 covers 8 bases. The CDR3 has 14 residues. V was pared by 3 bases and J by 1 base, with 0 bases of the junction left unmatched. CDR1 is SGHTA and CDR2 is FQGNSA in the germline V gene. CDR3 loop: CASSLTSGTDTQYF. CDR3 nucleotide sequence: TGTGCCAGCAGCTTGACTAGCGGCACAGATACGCAGTATTTT.

This clone was observed a single time. The chain has TRBV19 and TRBJ2-1; 14 bases line up with TRBD2. J lost 5 bases, V lost 6 bases, and 15 bases had no gene match. Germline V gene lookup returns CDR1 LNHDA and CDR2 SQIVND (reference sequence). There are 19 residues in the CDR3. CDR3 nucleotide sequence: TGTGCCAGTAGAACCAACCCCGGGACTAGCGGGGGCCGACACAATGAGCAGTTCTTC. It codes for CASRTNPGTSGGRHNEQFF.

About this clone: In the same sample, other DNA sequences code for this CDR3. The rearrangement uses TRBV28 and TRBJ1-1, with D perhaps matching TRBD1 (5 bases). Trimming cost V 8 bases and J 4 bases, with 11 bases left between them. The length of the CDR3 is 12 residues. The germline gives CDR1 MDHEN, CDR2 SYDVKM. The CDR3 reads CASGVGGTEAFF. CDR3 in DNA: TGTGCCAGCGGGGTCGGGGGCACTGAAGCTTTCTTT.

This chain connects TRBV7-6 to TRBJ1-4; D gene uncertain. This CDR3 comprises 15 residues. The V end lost 0 bases, the J end lost 8 bases, and 13 bases lay between the germline ends. Germline V gene lookup returns CDR1 SGHVS and CDR2 FNYEAQ. The CDR3 here is CASSLAGPGGEKLFF. The CDR3 coding sequence is TGTGCCAGCAGCTTAGCAGGCCCGGGAGGCGAAAAACTGTTTTTT.

This chain connects TRBV5-5 to TRBJ2-1; 10 bases are shared with TRBD2. J was trimmed by 4 bases and V by 6 bases; bases with no gene match: 7. The CDR3 contains 15 residues. Looked up from germline, CDR1 is SGHKS and CDR2 is YYEKEE (reference sequence). CDR3 amino acids: CASIVSGGGYNEQFF. The DNA of the CDR3 is TGTGCCAGCATCGTCAGCGGGGGGGGTTACAATGAGCAGTTCTTC.

This sequence joins TRBV9 and TRBJ1-2; D perhaps matches TRBD1 (5 bases). With 3 bases removed from V and 1 base from J, the gap between germline ends came to 16 bases. The CDR3 totals 16 residues. CDR1 is SGDLS, CDR2 YYNGEE, per germline. The CDR3: CASSESRARINYGYTF. CDR3 nucleotide sequence: TGTGCCAGCAGCGAATCCAGGGCGCGGATTAACTATGGCTACACCTTC.

The chain carries TRBV6-1 and TRBJ2-1; 9 nucleotides match TRBD1. Trimming cost V 3 bases and J 3 bases; bases outside gene matches: 9. This CDR3 spans 17 amino acids. CDR1 is MNHNS, CDR2 SASEGT, per germline. DNA of the CDR3: TGTGCCAGCAGTGAGGCGACAGGGGGTGGAGGCTACAATGAGCAGTTCTTC. This encodes CASSEATGGGGYNEQFF.

CDR3 residues: CASSQSRGRNYGYTF. The CDR3 bases are TGTGCCAGCTCCCAATCCAGGGGGCGTAACTATGGCTACACCTTC. The J gene is TRBJ1-2, the V gene TRBV18; 8 nucleotides agree with TRBD1. Germline-derived CDR1 and CDR2 are KGHSH and LQKENI. This CDR3 comprises 15 residues. The V and J ends lost 6 bases and 1 base, in that order; junction bases with no gene match: 7.

The chain has TRBV2 and TRBJ1-2, with 7 bases that match TRBD1. The ends lost 7 bases at V and 4 bases at J; junction bases unmatched: 3. The CDR3 loop spans 12 amino acids. Germline values: CDR1 SNHLY, CDR2 FYNNEI. The CDR3 DNA sequence: TGTGCCAGCAAAGGGGGCAGCTATGGCTACACCTTC. Translating it yields CASKGGSYGYTF.

CDR3 in amino acids: CASSRGLAGASREQYF. The CDR3, as DNA: TGCGCCAGCAGCCGGGGACTAGCGGGAGCCTCCAGGGAGCAGTACTTC. The chain uses TRBV4-1 and TRBJ2-7, with 14 bases identical to TRBD2. The V and J ends lost 4 bases and 7 bases, in that order; junction bases with no gene match: 9. CDR3 length: 16 amino acids. Germline lookup yields CDR1 MGHRA and CDR2 YSYEKL.